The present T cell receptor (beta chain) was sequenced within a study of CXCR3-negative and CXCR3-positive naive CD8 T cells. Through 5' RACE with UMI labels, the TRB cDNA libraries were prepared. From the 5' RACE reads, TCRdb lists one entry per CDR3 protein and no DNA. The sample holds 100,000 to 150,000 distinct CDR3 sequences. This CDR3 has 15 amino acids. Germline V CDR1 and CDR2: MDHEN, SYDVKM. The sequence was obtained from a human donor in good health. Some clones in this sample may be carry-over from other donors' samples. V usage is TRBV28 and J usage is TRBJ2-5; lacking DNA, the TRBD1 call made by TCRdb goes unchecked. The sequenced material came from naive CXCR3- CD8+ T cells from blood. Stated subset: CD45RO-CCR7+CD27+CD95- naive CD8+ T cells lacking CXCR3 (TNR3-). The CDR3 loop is CASSWFPGGGETQYF.